This TCR beta chain comes out of a study of sequential checkpoint blockade in melanoma. About the study: Patients were randomized 1:1 to nivolumab-then-ipilimumab or ipilimumab-then-nivolumab first-line. TCRbeta immunosequencing was performed on DNA from 75 to 95 pretreatment melanoma tumor samples. Points from the study as a whole: Pretreatment TIL clonality tracked with response in the nivolumab-first arm.

In its sample, this clone was seen once. The target antigen is unknown. The V end was cut by 1 base, the J end by 0 bases, with 8 bases between. Germline CDR1 and CDR2: SGHRS and YFSETQ. The CDR3 loop spans 14 amino acids. The treatment denotes: randomized to nivolumab then ipilimumab (arm A) or the reverse (arm B). TCRdb's copy holds only in-frame clones and misses some; the assay was immunoSEQ multiplex PCR. This table holds 4,500 to 7,000 clones, around two fifths found once. The chain employs TRBV5-1 and TRBJ2-7; D is unresolved. The clonotype was recovered from a human donor with melanoma. The sample consisted of tumor tissue (inferred from file names), taken from a patient given nivolumab and ipilimumab in sequence. CDR3 sequence (DNA): TGCGCCAGCAGCTTGACAGCCTCCTCCTACGAGCAGTACTTC. This codes for CASSLTASSYEQYF.